This TCR beta chain is from a study of response to subunit inactivated influenza vaccine. MiXCR, run by TCRdb on the RT-PCR reads, gives a single entry per CDR3 protein. The sample holds approximately 500,000 distinct CDR3 sequences; roughly 13% are singletons and the top ten take less than 15%. The CDR3 contains 15 residues. The germline V gene encodes CDR1 DFQATT and CDR2 SNEGSKA (reference sequence). Trimming left V 0 bases short and J 2 bases short, with 12 bases between. This chain joins TRBV20-1 and TRBJ2-3; possible D gene TRBD1, 6 bases. The receptor's source is a man aged 50 to 59 who received an inactivated influenza vaccine. This sample comprised PBMCs from blood, obtained around seven weeks after vaccination. CDR3 protein: CSARDLRQVTDTQYF. CDR3 bases: TGCAGTGCTAGAGATTTGAGACAGGTCACAGATACGCAGTATTTT.